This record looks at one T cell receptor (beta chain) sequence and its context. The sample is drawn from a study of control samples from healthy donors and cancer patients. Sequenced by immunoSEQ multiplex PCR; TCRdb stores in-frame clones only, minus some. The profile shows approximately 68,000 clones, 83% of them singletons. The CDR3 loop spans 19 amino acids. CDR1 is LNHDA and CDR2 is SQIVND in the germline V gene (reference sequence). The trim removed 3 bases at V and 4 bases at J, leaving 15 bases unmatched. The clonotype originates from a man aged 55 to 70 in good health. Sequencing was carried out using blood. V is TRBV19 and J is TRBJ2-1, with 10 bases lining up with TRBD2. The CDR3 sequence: CASSMHTRITSGNYNEQFF. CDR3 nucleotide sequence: TGTGCCAGTAGTATGCACACACGAATTACTAGCGGGAATTACAATGAGCAGTTCTTC.